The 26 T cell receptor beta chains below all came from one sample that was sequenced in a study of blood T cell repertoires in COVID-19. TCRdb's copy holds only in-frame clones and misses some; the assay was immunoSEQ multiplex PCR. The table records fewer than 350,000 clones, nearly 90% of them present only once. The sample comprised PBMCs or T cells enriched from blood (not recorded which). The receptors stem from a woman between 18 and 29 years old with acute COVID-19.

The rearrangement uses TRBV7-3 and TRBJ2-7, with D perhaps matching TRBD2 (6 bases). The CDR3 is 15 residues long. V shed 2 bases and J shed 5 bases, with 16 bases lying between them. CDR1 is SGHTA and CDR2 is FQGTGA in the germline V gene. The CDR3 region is CASSLERESADEQYF. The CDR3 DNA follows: TGTGCCAGCAGCTTAGAACGGGAGTCTGCGGACGAGCAGTACTTC.

The CDR3 here is CASSVSGGGPYGYTF. In nucleotides, the CDR3 is TGTGCCAGCAGCGTGTCGGGGGGTGGACCCTATGGCTACACCTTC. The chain is built from TRBV9 and TRBJ1-2; D is possibly TRBD1 (5 bases). V was clipped by 2 bases and J by 4 bases, with 15 bases between them. Germline V gene sequence: CDR1 SGDLS, CDR2 YYNGEE. The CDR3 runs 15 residues.

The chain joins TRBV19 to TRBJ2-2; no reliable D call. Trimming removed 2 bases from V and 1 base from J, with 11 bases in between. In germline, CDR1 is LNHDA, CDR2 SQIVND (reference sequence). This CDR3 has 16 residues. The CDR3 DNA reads TGTGCCAGTAGTATAAAGAGGCGATTGAACACCGGGGAGCTGTTTTTT. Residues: CASSIKRRLNTGELFF.

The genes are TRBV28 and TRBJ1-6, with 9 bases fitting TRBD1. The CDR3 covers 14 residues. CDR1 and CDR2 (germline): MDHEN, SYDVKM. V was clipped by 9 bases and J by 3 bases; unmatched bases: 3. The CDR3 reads CASAGQGYNSPLHF. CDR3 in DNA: TGTGCCAGTGCGGGACAGGGCTATAATTCACCCCTCCACTTT.

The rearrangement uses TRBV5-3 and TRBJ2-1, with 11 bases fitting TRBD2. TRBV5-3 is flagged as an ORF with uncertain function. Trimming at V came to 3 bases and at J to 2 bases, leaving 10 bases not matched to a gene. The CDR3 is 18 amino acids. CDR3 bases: TGTGCCAGAAGCTCGCCTGGGACTAGCGGACCCACCTACAATGAGCAGTTCTTC. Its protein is CARSSPGTSGPTYNEQFF.

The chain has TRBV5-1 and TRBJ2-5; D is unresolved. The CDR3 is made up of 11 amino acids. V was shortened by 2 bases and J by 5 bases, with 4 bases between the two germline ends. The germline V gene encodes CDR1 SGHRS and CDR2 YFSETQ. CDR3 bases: TGCGCCAGCAGCTTCCAGGAGACCCAGTACTTC. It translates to CASSFQETQYF.

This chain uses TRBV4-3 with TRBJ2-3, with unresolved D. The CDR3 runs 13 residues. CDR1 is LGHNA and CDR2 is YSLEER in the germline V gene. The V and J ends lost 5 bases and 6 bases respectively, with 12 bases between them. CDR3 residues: CASSSQLVDTQYF. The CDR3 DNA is TGCGCCAGCAGCTCCCAACTGGTGGATACGCAGTATTTT.

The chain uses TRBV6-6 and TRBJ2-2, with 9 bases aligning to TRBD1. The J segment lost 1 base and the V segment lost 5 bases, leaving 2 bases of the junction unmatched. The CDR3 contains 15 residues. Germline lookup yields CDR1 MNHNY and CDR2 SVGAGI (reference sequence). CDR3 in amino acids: CASSTGGGNTGELFF. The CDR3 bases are TGTGCCAGCAGTACAGGGGGCGGGAACACCGGGGAGCTGTTTTTT.

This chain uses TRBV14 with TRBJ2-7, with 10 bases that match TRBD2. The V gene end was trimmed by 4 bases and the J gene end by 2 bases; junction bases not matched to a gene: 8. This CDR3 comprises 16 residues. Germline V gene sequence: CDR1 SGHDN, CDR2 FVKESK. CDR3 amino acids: CASSPSGRVLTYEQYF. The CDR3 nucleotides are TGTGCCAGCAGCCCCAGCGGGAGGGTCCTTACCTACGAGCAGTACTTC.

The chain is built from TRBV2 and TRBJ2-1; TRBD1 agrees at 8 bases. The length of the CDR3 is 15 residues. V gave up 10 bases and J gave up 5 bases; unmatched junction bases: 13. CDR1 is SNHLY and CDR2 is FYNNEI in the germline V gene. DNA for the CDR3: TGTGCCATTACCCTTACAGGGGGGCTAGACAATGAGCAGTTCTTC. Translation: CAITLTGGLDNEQFF.

This CDR3 is CASRDGQSNQPQHF. The CDR3 nucleotides are TGTGCCAGCAGGGACGGACAGTCGAATCAGCCCCAGCATTTT. The J gene is TRBJ1-5, the V gene TRBV2; possible D gene TRBD1, 6 bases. CDR1 is SNHLY and CDR2 is FYNNEI in the germline V gene. Between the trimmed V and J ends, which lost 6 bases and 4 bases, there was a span of 13 bases. The CDR3 runs 14 residues.

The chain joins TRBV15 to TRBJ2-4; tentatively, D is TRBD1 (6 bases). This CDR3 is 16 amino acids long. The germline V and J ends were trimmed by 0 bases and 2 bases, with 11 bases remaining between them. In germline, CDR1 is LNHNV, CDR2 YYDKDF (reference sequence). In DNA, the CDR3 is TGTGCCACCAGCAGAGACTGGGGACAAACCAAAAACATTCAGTACTTC. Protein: CATSRDWGQTKNIQYF.

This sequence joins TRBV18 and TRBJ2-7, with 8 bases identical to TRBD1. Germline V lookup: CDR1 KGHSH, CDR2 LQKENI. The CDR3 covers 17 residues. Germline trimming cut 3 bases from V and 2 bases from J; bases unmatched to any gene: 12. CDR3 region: CASSPHAGQVFPYEQYF. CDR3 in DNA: TGTGCCAGCTCACCCCACGCGGGACAGGTTTTCCCCTACGAGCAGTACTTC. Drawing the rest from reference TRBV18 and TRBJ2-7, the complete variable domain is NAGVMQNPRHLVRRRGQEARLRCSPMKGHSHVYWYRQLPEEGLKFMVYLQKENIIDESGMPKERFSAEFPKEGPSILRIQQVVRGDSAAYFCASSPHAGQVFPYEQYFGPGTRLTVT.

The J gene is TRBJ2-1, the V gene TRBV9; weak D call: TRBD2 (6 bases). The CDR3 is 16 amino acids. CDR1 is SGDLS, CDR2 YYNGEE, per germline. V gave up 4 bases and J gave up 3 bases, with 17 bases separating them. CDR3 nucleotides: TGTGCCAGCAGCACCAGGGAGGCTAGCGACTACAATGAGCAGTTCTTC. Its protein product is CASSTREASDYNEQFF.

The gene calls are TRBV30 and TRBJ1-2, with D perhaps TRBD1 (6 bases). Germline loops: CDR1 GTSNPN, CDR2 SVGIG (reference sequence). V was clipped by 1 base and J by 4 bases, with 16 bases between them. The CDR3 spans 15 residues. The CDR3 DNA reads TGTGCCTGGAGTGGCAGGGGTGGGATAAGCTATGGCTACACCTTC. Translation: CAWSGRGGISYGYTF. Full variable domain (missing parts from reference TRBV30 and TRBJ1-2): SQTIHQWPATLVQPVGSPLSLECTVEGTSNPNLYWYRQAAGRGLQLLFYSVGIGQISSEVPQNLSASRPQDRQFILSSKKLLLSDSGFYLCAWSGRGGISYGYTFGSGTRLTVV.

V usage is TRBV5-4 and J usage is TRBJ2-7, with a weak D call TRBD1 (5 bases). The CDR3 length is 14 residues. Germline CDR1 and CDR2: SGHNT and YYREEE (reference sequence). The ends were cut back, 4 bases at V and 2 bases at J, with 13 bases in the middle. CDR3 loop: CASSHSQGTYEQYF. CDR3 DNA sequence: TGTGCCAGCAGCCACTCCCAGGGTACCTACGAGCAGTACTTC.

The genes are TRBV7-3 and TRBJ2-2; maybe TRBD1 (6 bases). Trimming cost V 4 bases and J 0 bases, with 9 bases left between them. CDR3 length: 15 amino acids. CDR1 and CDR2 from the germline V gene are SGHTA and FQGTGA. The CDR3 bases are TGTGCCAGCAGCTATACAGGGACGAACACCGGGGAGCTGTTTTTT. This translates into CASSYTGTNTGELFF. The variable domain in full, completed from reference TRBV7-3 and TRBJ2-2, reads GAGVSQTPSNKVTEKGKYVELRCDPISGHTALYWYRQSLGQGPEFLIYFQGTGAADDSGLPNDRFFAVRPEGSVSTLKIQRTERGDSAVYLCASSYTGTNTGELFFGEGSRLTVL.

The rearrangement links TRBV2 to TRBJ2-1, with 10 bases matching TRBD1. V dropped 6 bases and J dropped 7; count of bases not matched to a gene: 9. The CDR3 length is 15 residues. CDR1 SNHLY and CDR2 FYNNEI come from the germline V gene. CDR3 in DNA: TGTGCCAGCAGAGCCGACAGGGGGCGCCGGAATGAGCAGTTCTTC. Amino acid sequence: CASRADRGRRNEQFF.

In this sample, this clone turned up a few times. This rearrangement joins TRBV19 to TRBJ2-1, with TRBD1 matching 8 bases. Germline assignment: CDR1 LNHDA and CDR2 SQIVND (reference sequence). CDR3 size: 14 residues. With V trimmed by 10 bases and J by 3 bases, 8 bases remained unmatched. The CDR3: CATNTGQDYNEQFF. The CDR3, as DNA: TGTGCCACGAACACGGGACAGGACTACAATGAGCAGTTCTTC.

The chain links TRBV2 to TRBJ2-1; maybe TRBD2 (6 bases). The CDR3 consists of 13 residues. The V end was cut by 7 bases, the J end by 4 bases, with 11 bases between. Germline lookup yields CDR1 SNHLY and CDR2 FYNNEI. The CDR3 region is CASNLEGYNEQFF. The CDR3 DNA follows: TGTGCCAGCAACCTGGAGGGATACAATGAGCAGTTCTTC.

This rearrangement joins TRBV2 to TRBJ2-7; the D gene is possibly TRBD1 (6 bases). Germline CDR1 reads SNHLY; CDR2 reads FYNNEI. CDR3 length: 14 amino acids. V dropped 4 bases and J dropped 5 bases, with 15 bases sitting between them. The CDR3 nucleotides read TGTGCCAGCAGTGGGAGACAGGTTTCCGACGAGCAGTACTTC. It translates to CASSGRQVSDEQYF. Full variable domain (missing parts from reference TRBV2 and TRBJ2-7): EPEVTQTPSHQVTQMGQEVILRCVPISNHLYFYWYRQILGQKVEFLVSFYNNEISEKSEIFDDQFSVERPDGSNFTLKIRSTKLEDSAMYFCASSGRQVSDEQYFGPGTRLTVT.

CDR3 in amino acids: CASSASRSRGETQYF. DNA for the CDR3: TGCGCCAGCAGCGCTAGTCGGTCGCGGGGGGAGACCCAGTACTTC. This chain uses TRBV5-1 with TRBJ2-5; 7 nucleotides align to TRBD2. The CDR3 is made up of 15 amino acids. V was clipped by 4 bases and J by 5 bases; unmatched bases: 11. Germline assignment: CDR1 SGHRS and CDR2 YFSETQ. Full variable domain (rest looked up from reference TRBV5-1 and TRBJ2-5): KAGVTQTPRYLIKTRGQQVTLSCSPISGHRSVSWYQQTPGQGLQFLFEYFSETQRNKGNFPGRFSGRQFSNSRSEMNVSTLELGDSALYLCASSASRSRGETQYFGPGTRLLVL.

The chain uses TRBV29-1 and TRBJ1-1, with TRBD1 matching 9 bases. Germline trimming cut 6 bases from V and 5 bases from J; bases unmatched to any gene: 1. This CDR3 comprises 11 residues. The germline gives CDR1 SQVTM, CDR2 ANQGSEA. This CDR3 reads CSVTGGTEAFF. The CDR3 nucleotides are TGCAGCGTGACAGGGGGGACTGAAGCTTTCTTT.

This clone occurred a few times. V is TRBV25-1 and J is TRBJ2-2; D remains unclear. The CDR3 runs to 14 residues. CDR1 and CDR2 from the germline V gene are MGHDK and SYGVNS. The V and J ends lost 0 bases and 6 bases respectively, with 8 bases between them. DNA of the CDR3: TGTGCCAGCAGTGAATACCTACTCCCCGGGGAGCTGTTTTTT. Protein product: CASSEYLLPGELFF.

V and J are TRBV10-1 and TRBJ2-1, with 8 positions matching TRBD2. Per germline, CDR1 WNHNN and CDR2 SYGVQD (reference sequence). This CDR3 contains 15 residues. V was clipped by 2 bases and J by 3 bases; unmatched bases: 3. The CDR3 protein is CASSETSGGYNEQFF. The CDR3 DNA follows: TGCGCCAGCAGTGAGACTAGCGGCGGCTACAATGAGCAGTTCTTC.

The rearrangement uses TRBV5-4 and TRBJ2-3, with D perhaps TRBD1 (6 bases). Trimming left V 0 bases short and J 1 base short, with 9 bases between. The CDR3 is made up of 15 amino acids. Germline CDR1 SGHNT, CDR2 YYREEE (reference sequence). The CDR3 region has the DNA TGTGCCAGCAGCTTGGCCGCAGGGGGCACAGATACGCAGTATTTT. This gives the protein CASSLAAGGTDTQYF.